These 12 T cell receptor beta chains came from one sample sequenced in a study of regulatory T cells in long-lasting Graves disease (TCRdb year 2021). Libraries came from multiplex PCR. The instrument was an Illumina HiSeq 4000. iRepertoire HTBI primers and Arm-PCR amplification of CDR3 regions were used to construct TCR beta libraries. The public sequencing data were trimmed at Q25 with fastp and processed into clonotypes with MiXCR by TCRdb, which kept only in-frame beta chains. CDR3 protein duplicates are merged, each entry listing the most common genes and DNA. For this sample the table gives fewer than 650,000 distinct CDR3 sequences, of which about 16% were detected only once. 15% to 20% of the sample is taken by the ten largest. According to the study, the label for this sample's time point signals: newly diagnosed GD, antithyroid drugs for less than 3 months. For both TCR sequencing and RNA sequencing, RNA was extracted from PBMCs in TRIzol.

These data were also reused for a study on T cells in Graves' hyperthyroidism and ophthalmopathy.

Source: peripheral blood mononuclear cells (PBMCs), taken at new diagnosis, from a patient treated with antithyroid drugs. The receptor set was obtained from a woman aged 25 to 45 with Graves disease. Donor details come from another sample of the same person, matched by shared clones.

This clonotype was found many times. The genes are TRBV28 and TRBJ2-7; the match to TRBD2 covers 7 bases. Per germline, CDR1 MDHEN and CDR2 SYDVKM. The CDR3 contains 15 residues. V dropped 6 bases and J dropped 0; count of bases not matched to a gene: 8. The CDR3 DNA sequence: TGTGCCAGCAGGCCAAGCGGGGTAAGCTCCTACGAGCAGTACTTC. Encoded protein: CASRPSGVSSYEQYF.

The CDR3 here is CASSKRTGPGPDTQYF. The CDR3 bases are TGTGCCAGCAGCAAACGGACAGGCCCCGGCCCAGATACGCAGTATTTT. This rearrangement joins TRBV7-9 to TRBJ2-3; 7 nucleotides align to TRBD1. V shed 5 bases and J 4 bases; nucleotides not matched to a gene: 12. The germline CDR1 and CDR2 sequences are SEHNR and FQNEAQ (reference sequence). This CDR3 is built from 16 residues.

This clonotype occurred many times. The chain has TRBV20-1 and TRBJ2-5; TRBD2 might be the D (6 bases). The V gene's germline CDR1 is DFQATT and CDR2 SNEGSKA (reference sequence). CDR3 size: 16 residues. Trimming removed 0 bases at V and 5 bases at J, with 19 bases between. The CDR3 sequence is CSARDGSGIAAETQYF. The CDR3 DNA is TGCAGTGCTAGAGATGGGTCTGGAATAGCGGCGGAGACCCAGTACTTC.

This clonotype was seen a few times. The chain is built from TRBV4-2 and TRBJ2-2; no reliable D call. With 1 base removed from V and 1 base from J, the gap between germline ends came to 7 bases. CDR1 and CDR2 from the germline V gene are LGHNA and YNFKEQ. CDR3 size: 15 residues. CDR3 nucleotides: TGTGCCAGCAGCCAAGCCGGATGGAACACCGGGGAGCTGTTTTTT. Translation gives CASSQAGWNTGELFF.

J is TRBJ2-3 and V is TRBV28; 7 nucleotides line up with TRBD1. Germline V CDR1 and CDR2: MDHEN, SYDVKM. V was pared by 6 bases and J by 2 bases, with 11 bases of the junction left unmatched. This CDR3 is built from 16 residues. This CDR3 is CASSRQGQSNTDTQYF. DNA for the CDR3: TGTGCCAGCAGCCGACAGGGACAATCTAACACAGATACGCAGTATTTT.

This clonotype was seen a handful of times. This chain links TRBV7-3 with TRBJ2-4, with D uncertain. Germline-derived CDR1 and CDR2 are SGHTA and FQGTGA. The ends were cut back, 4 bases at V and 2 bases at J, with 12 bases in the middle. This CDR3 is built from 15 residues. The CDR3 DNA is TGTGCCAGCAGCTCCCTCCCTGTCACCAAAAACATTCAGTACTTC. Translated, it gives CASSSLPVTKNIQYF.

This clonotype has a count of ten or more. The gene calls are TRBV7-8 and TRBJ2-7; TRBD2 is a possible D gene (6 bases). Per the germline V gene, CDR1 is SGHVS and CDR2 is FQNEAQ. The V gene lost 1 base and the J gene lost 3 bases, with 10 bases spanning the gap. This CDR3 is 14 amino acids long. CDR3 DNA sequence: TGTGCCAGCAGCTTAGTAGGAGGGGACTACGAGCAGTACTTC. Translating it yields CASSLVGGDYEQYF.

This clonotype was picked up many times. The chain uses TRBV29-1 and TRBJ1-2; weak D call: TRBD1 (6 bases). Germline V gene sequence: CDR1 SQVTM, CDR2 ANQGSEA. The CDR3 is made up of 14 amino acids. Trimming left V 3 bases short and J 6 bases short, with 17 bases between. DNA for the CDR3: TGCAGCGTTGAGAGGGGGAGACAGGTGGATGGCTACACCTTC. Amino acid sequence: CSVERGRQVDGYTF.

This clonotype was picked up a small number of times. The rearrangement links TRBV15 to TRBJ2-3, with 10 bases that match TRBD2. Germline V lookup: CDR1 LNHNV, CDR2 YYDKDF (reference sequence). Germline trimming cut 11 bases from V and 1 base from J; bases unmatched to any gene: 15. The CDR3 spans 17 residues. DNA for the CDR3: TGTGCCGCTTCGACAGGGACCCTAGCGGGGGGCACAGATACGCAGTATTTT. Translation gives CAASTGTLAGGTDTQYF.

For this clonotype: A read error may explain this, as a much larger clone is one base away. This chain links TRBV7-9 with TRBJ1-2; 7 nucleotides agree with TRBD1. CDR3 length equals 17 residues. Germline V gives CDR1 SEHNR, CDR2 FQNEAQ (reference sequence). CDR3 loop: CASSLVLTGTASYGCTF. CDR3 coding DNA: TGTGCCAGCAGCTTAGTGCTTACAGGGACAGCTTCCTATGGCTGCACCTTC.

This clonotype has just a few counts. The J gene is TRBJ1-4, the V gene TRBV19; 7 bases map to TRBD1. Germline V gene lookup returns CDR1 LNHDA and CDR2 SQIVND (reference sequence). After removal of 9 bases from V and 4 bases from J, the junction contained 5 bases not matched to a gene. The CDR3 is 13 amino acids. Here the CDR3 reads CASHRGLNEKLFF. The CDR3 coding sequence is TGTGCCAGCCACAGGGGTCTTAATGAAAAACTGTTTTTT.

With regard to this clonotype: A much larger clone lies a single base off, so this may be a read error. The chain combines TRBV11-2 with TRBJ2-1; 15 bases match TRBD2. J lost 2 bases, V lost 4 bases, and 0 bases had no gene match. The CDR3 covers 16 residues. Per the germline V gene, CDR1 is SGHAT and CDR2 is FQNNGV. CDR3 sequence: CASSWTSGRAYNEQFF. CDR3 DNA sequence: TGTGCCAGCAGCTGGACTAGCGGGAGGGCCTACAATGAGCAGTTCTTC.